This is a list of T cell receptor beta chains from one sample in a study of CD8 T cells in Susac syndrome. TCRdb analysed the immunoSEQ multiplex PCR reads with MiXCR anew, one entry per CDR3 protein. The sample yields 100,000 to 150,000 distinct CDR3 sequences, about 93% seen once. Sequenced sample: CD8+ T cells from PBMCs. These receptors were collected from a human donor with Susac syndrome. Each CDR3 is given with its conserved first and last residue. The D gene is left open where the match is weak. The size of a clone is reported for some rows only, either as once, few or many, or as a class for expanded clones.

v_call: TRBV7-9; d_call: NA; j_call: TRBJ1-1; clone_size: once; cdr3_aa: CASSFPPGRSATEAFF; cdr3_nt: TGTGCCAGCAGCTTTCCTCCGGGGAGGTCCGCCACTGAAGCTTTCTTT
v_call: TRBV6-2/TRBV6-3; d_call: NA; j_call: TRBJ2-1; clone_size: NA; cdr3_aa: CASSPQADYNEQFF; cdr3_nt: TGTGCCAGCAGTCCCCAAGCGGACTACAATGAGCAGTTCTTC
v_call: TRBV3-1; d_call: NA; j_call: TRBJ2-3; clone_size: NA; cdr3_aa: CASSQGLDRSTDTQYF; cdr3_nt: TGTGCCAGCAGCCAAGGACTTGATCGCAGCACAGATACGCAGTATTTT
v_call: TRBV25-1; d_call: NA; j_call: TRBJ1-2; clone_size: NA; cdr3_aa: CASSESLQGPGGYTF; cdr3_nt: TGTGCCAGCAGTGAATCCTTACAGGGTCCGGGAGGCTACACCTTC
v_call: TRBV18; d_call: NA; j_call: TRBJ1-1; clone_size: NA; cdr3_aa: CASSPSAGATEAFF; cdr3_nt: TGTGCCAGCTCACCATCGGCCGGGGCCACTGAAGCTTTCTTT
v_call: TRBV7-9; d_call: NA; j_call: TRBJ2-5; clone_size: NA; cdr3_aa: CASSPAPQYF; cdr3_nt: TGTGCCAGCAGCCCCGCCCCCCAGTACTTC
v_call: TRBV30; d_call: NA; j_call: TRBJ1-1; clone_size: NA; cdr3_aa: CAWETRGRKMNTEAFF; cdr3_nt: TGTGCCTGGGAGACCAGGGGCCGAAAAATGAACACTGAAGCTTTCTTT
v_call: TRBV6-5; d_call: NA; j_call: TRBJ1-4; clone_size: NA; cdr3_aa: CASSPTGGAAEKLFF; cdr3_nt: TGTGCCAGCAGCCCTACTGGGGGGGCGGCTGAAAAACTGTTTTTT
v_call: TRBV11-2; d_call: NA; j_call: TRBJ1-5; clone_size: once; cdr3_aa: CASSRSTWQPQHF; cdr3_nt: TGTGCCAGCAGCCGATCCACGTGGCAGCCCCAGCATTTT
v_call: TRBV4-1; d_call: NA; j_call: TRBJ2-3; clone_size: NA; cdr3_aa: CASSQGRQSGESTDTQYF; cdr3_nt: TGCGCCAGCAGCCAGGGCCGGCAGTCGGGAGAGAGCACAGATACGCAGTATTTT
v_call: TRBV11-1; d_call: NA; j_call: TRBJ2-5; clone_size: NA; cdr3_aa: CASSSRDHEGETQYF; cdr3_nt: TGTGCCAGCAGCAGCAGGGACCATGAGGGGGAGACCCAGTACTTC
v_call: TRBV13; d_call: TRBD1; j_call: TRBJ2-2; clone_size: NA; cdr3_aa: CASSLGGTGNTGELFF; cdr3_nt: TGTGCCAGCAGCTTAGGTGGGACAGGGAACACCGGGGAGCTGTTTTTT
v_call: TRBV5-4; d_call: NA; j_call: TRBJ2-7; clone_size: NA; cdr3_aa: CASSQWGQGYEQYF; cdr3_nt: TGTGCCAGCAGCCAATGGGGGCAGGGTTACGAGCAGTACTTC
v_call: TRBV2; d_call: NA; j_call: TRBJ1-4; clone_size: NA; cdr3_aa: CASSEDQGRGEKLFF; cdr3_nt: TGTGCCAGCAGTGAAGACCAGGGAAGAGGTGAAAAACTGTTTTTT
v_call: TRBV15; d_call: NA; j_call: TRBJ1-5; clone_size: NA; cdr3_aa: CATSRNGIGNQPQHF; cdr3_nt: TGTGCCACCAGCAGAAACGGGATAGGCAATCAGCCCCAGCATTTT
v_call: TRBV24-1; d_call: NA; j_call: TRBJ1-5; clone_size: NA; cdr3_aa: CATSGSASNQPQHF; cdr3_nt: TGTGCCACCAGTGGTTCCGCTAGCAATCAGCCCCAGCATTTT
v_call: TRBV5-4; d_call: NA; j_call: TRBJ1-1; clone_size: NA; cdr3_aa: CASTTPGSAEAFF; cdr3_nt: TGTGCCAGCACTACCCCTGGGTCAGCCGAAGCTTTCTTT
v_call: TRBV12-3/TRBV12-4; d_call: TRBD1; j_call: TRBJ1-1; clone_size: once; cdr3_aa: CATEPQGAFEAFF; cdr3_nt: TGTGCCACCGAACCTCAGGGGGCGTTTGAAGCTTTCTTT
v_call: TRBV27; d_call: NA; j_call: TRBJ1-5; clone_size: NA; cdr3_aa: CASSLRGSNQPQHF; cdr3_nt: TGTGCCAGCAGTTTGCGGGGCAGCAATCAGCCCCAGCATTTT
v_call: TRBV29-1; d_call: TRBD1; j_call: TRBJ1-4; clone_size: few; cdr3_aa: CSVVGQVEEKLFF; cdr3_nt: TGCAGCGTTGTTGGACAGGTTGAGGAAAAACTGTTTTTT
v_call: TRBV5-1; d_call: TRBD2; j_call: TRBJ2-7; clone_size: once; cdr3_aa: CASSPGLAGNSYEQYF; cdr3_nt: TGCGCCAGCAGCCCGGGACTAGCGGGAAACTCCTACGAGCAGTACTTC
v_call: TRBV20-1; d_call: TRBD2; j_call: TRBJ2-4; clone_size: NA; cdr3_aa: CSASSLARQREEQNIQYF; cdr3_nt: TGCAGTGCTAGCAGCCTGGCAAGGCAGCGGGAGGAGCAAAACATTCAGTACTTC
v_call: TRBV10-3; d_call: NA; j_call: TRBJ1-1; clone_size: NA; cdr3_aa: CASTLNAGTEAFF; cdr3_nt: TGTGCCAGCACCTTAAACGCGGGGACTGAAGCTTTCTTT
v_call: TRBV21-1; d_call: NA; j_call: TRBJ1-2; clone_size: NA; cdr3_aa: CASSSRPQIPYGYTF; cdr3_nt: TGTGCCAGCAGCAGCAGGCCTCAGATCCCCTATGGCTACACCTTC
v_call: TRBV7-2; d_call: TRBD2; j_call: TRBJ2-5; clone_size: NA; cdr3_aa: CASSSTSGGALGETQYF; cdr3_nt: TGTGCCAGCAGCTCGACTAGCGGGGGGGCATTGGGGGAGACCCAGTACTTC
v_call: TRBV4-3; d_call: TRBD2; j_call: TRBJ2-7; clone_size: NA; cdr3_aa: CASSQAAGLAAYEQYF; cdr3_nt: TGCGCCAGCAGCCAAGCCGCGGGACTAGCGGCCTACGAGCAGTACTTC
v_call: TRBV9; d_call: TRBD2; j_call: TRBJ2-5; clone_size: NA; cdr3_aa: CASSAQGGGATRETQYF; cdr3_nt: TGTGCCAGCAGCGCCCAGGGCGGGGGGGCTACCCGAGAGACCCAGTACTTC
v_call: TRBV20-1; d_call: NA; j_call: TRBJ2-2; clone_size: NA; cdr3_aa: CSARDSSDRELFF; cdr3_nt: TGCAGTGCTCGGGACTCTAGCGATCGGGAGCTGTTTTTT
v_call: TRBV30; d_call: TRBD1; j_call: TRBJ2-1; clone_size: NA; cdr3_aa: CAWSPGTGWDEQFF; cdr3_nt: TGTGCCTGGAGCCCCGGGACAGGGTGGGATGAGCAGTTCTTC
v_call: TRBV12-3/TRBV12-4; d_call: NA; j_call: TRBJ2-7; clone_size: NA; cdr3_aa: CASSLTGSGEQYF; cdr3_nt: TGTGCCAGCAGTTTGACAGGCTCCGGCGAGCAGTACTTC
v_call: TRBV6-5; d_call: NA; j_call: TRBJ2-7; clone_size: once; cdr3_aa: CASSYSTLYEQYF; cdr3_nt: TGTGCCAGCAGTTACTCAACCCTCTACGAGCAGTACTTC
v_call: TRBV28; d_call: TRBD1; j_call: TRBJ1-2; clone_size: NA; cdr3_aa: CASSLTLRQGVSYGYTF; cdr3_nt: TGTGCCAGCAGTTTAACCCTCCGACAGGGAGTGAGCTATGGCTACACCTTC
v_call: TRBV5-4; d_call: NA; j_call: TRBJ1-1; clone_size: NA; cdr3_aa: CASSLNPAAEAFF; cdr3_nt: TGTGCCAGCAGCTTGAACCCGGCCGCTGAAGCTTTCTTT
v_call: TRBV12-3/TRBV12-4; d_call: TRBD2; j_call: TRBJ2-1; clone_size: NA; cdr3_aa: CASSPGLVSYNEQFF; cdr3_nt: TGTGCCAGCAGCCCGGGACTAGTTTCCTACAATGAGCAGTTCTTC
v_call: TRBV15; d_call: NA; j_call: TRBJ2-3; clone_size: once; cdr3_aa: CATSRRGFTDTQYF; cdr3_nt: TGTGCCACCAGCCGTAGGGGATTCACAGATACGCAGTATTTT
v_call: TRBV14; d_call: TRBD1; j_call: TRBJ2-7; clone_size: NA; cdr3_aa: CASSQSGQVIYEQYF; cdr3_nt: TGTGCCAGCAGCCAATCCGGACAGGTAATCTACGAGCAGTACTTC
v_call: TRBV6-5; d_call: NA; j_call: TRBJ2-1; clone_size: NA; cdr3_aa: CASSYSSPNEQFF; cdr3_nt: TGTGCCAGCAGTTACTCGTCCCCGAATGAGCAGTTCTTC
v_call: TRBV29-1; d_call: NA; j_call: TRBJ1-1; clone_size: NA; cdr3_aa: CSVEEAVNTEAFF; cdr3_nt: TGCAGCGTTGAAGAGGCAGTGAACACTGAAGCTTTCTTT
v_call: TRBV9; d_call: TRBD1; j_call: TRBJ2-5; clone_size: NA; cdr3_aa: CASSPPFENRGLEETQYF; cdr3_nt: TGTGCCAGCAGCCCTCCATTCGAGAACAGGGGGCTGGAAGAGACCCAGTACTTC
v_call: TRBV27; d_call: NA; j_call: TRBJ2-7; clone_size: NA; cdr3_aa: CASSWGRTYEQYF; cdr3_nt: TGTGCCAGCAGTTGGGGCAGAACCTACGAGCAGTACTTC
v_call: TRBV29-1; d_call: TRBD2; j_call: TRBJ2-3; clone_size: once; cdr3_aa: CSVEVRTSGSADTQYF; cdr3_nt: TGCAGCGTTGAAGTGAGGACTAGCGGGAGTGCAGATACGCAGTATTTT
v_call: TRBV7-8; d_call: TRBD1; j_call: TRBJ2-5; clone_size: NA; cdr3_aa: CASSLDVTGEQETQYF; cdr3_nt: TGTGCCAGCAGCTTAGACGTGACAGGGGAGCAAGAGACCCAGTACTTC
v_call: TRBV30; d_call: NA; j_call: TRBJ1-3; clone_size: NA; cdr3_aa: CAWSYTSGNTIYF; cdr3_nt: TGTGCCTGGAGTTACACCTCTGGAAACACCATATATTTT
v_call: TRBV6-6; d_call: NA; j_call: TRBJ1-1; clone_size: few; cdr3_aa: CASSQVPENTEAFF; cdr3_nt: TGTGCCAGCAGCCAGGTCCCAGAGAACACTGAAGCTTTCTTT